Listed below are T cell receptor beta chains from one sample, sequenced in a study of T cells in localized non-small cell lung cancer. Assay used: immunoSEQ multiplex PCR; TCRdb lists only in-frame clones, some missing. Of about 43,000 clones listed, about 91% are singletons. Sequencing used PBMCs, obtained before any cancer treatment. The receptors were sampled from a woman aged 35 to 69 with stage II lung adenocarcinoma. Both conserved end residues are part of each CDR3. D genes are given only for firm matches. Size tells how often a clone was seen (once, few, many) or the class of an expanded clone, and some rows leave it out.

CASSSLRGQNTDTQYF TGTGCCAGCAGTTCCCTCCGGGGACAGAACACAGATACGCAGTATTTT TRBJ2-3 . TRBV27 TRBD1
CASLNRGGKNTEAFF TGTGCCAGCTTGAACCGCGGCGGGAAGAACACTGAAGCTTTCTTT TRBJ1-1 . TRBV6-1 .
CASSGPGGSQDTQYF TGTGCCAGCAGCGGCCCAGGGGGATCCCAGGATACGCAGTATTTT TRBJ2-3 . TRBV11-3 TRBD1
CASGGGSFRDQHF TGTGCCAGTGGGGGTGGATCGTTCAGGGACCAGCATTTT TRBJ1-5 few TRBV19 .
CASSFGLDSSGANVLTF TGTGCCAGCAGTTTCGGGCTCGATAGCTCTGGGGCCAACGTCCTGACTTTC TRBJ2-6 . TRBV28 .
CASTNRGAADTQYF TGTGCCAGCACCAATCGGGGGGCGGCAGATACGCAGTATTTT TRBJ2-3 . TRBV11-2 .
CASSHPRRLAPHNEQFF TGTGCCAGCAGCCATCCCCGGCGACTAGCCCCCCACAATGAGCAGTTCTTC TRBJ2-1 few TRBV7-9 TRBD2
CSVEDPGGARDTQYF TGCAGCGTTGAAGATCCGGGGGGTGCACGCGATACGCAGTATTTT TRBJ2-3 . TRBV29-1 TRBD2
CASSYTTGSGANVLTF TGTGCCAGCAGTTACACGACAGGCTCTGGGGCCAACGTCCTGACTTTC TRBJ2-6 . TRBV6-5 .
CASSSRDKTNTEAFF TGTGCCAGCAGTTCGCGGGACAAGACGAACACTGAAGCTTTCTTT TRBJ1-1 . TRBV28 .
CSVNNRGGTDTQYF TGCAGCGTCAATAACAGGGGGGGCACAGATACGCAGTATTTT TRBJ2-3 . TRBV29-1 TRBD1
CASSLETRSDTQYF TGTGCCAGCAGCTTAGAGACTCGTTCAGATACGCAGTATTTT TRBJ2-3 . TRBV7-2 .
CASSFGDFQPQHF TGTGCCAGCAGTTTTGGGGACTTTCAGCCCCAGCATTTT TRBJ1-5 once TRBV6-6 .
CASSPVGTAGGNTIYF TGTGCCAGCAGCCCAGTAGGGACGGCCGGAGGAAACACCATATATTTT TRBJ1-3 . TRBV28 .
CASSPGQYTGELFF TGTGCCAGCTCACCGGGACAGTACACCGGGGAGCTGTTTTTT TRBJ2-2 . TRBV18 TRBD1
CASALGGLEAFF TGTGCTAGTGCCCTGGGGGGGTTAGAAGCTTTCTTT TRBJ1-1 . TRBV12-5 .
CASSTNYGYTF TGTGCCAGCAGTACTAACTATGGCTACACCTTC TRBJ1-2 once TRBV28 .
CASRENYGYTF TGTGCCAGCAGAGAGAACTATGGCTACACCTTC TRBJ1-2 . TRBV6-5 .
CASDTGAKNIQYF TGTGCCAGCGACACAGGAGCCAAAAACATTCAGTACTTC TRBJ2-4 . TRBV28 .
CASSLETELDKGTQYF TGTGCCAGCAGCTTAGAAACTGAGCTAGATAAGGGGACCCAGTACTTC TRBJ2-5 once TRBV11-3 .
CASMKGSVGEKLFF TGTGCCAGCATGAAGGGCAGTGTGGGGGAAAAACTGTTTTTT TRBJ1-4 . TRBV6-5 .
CASSPTDRAIGYTF TGTGCCAGTAGTCCGACGGACAGGGCAATCGGCTACACCTTC TRBJ1-2 few TRBV19 TRBD1
CASSVVLGQGGGELFF TGTGCCAGCAGCGTAGTTCTGGGACAGGGCGGCGGGGAGCTGTTTTTT TRBJ2-2 . TRBV9 TRBD1
CASSSTRDSLNYGYTF TGTGCCAGCAGTTCAACCCGGGACAGCCTTAACTATGGCTACACCTTC TRBJ1-2 . TRBV28 TRBD1
CASSLALQAHYGYTF TGTGCCAGCAGCTTGGCGTTACAGGCTCACTATGGCTACACCTTC TRBJ1-2 . TRBV5-6 .
CASRTGTSGGGPPTDTQYF TGTGCCAGCAGGACCGGGACTAGCGGGGGGGGTCCCCCCACAGATACGCAGTATTTT TRBJ2-3 . TRBV27 TRBD2
CASSVQGAPDTQYF TGTGCCAGCAGTGTACAGGGGGCCCCAGATACGCAGTATTTT TRBJ2-3 . TRBV6-1 TRBD1
CASSPGDREYLNEQFF TGTGCCAGCAGCCCGGGGGACAGGGAGTACCTGAATGAGCAGTTCTTC TRBJ2-1 . TRBV9 TRBD1
CASSYDRNTGELFF TGTGCCAGCAGTTACGACAGGAACACCGGGGAGCTGTTTTTT TRBJ2-2 . TRBV6-5 .
CASSVGGDGAKNIQYF TGTGCCAGCAGCGTAGGAGGGGATGGGGCCAAAAACATTCAGTACTTC TRBJ2-4 . TRBV9 .
CASRGPNGDQPQHF TGTGCCAGCAGGGGGCCTAACGGAGATCAGCCCCAGCATTTT TRBJ1-5 . TRBV27 .
CASSLYQQGATYNEQFF TGTGCCAGCAGTTTATACCAACAGGGGGCCACCTACAATGAGCAGTTCTTC TRBJ2-1 . TRBV27 TRBD1
CASSLAGGGVDTQYF TGTGCCAGCAGCTTAGCGGGGGGCGGGGTAGATACGCAGTATTTT TRBJ2-3 . TRBV7-2 .
CASSLGVGVAGGPRSYNEQFF TGTGCCAGCAGCTTAGGCGTGGGTGTAGCGGGAGGGCCTCGCTCCTACAATGAGCAGTTCTTC TRBJ2-1 . TRBV13 TRBD2
CASSPHRSNQPQHF TGCGCCAGCAGTCCCCATCGTAGCAATCAGCCCCAGCATTTT TRBJ1-5 . TRBV23-1 .
CASSVRTGSFGNTIYF TGTGCCAGCAGTGTCAGGACAGGGAGTTTTGGGAACACCATATATTTT TRBJ1-3 . TRBV28 TRBD1
CASSFADPVDGQYF TGCGCCAGCAGCTTCGCGGATCCTGTCGATGGGCAGTACTTC TRBJ2-5 once TRBV5-1 .
CASSPRGLERGAADTQYF TGCGCCAGCAGCCCTCGAGGTCTAGAGCGGGGGGCCGCAGATACGCAGTATTTT TRBJ2-3 . TRBV4-1 TRBD2
CASRPDRGGNTIYF TGTGCCAGTAGACCGGACAGGGGTGGAAACACCATATATTTT TRBJ1-3 . TRBV19 TRBD1
CASSLGETLFNEQFF TGTGCCAGCAGCTTGGGGGAGACCCTCTTCAATGAGCAGTTCTTC TRBJ2-1 . TRBV5-4 .
CASSERGTPGITGELFF TGTGCCAGCAGTGAAAGAGGGACACCGGGCATTACCGGGGAGCTGTTTTTT TRBJ2-2 few TRBV6-1 .
CASSLLAGNGEQYF TGCGCCAGCAGCTTGTTAGCAGGGAACGGCGAGCAGTACTTC TRBJ2-7 . TRBV5-1 .
CASSPISTYEQYF TGTGCCAGCAGCCCCATTTCAACCTACGAGCAGTACTTC TRBJ2-7 . TRBV28 .
CASTPIPGQRETEAFF TGTGCCAGTACCCCTATTCCGGGCCAAAGAGAAACTGAAGCTTTCTTT TRBJ1-1 once TRBV19 .
CASSLGGGADEQFF TGTGCCAGCAGCCTTGGTGGGGGGGCGGATGAGCAGTTCTTC TRBJ2-1 . TRBV6-1 .
CASSIEGHGYGYTF TGTGCCAGTAGTATCGAGGGGCATGGCTATGGCTACACCTTC TRBJ1-2 . TRBV19 .
CASSLERGTDTQYF TGCGCCAGCAGCTTGGAAAGGGGCACAGATACGCAGTATTTT TRBJ2-3 once TRBV5-1 .
CASSLQGLQGVHSPLHF TGCGCCAGCAGCCTCCAGGGATTACAGGGGGTTCATTCACCCCTCCACTTT TRBJ1-6 . TRBV4-1 TRBD1
CASRKETVSYEQYF TGTGCCAGCAGAAAAGAAACAGTCTCCTACGAGCAGTACTTC TRBJ2-7 . TRBV2 .
CASSRDKNTEAFF TGTGCCAGCAGTCGAGACAAGAACACTGAAGCTTTCTTT TRBJ1-1 . TRBV7-3 .
CASGGTYEQYF TGTGCCAGCGGGGGGACCTACGAGCAGTACTTC TRBJ2-7 . TRBV28 .
CASSLDIGSYEQYF TGTGCCAGCAGCTTAGATATTGGATCCTACGAGCAGTACTTC TRBJ2-7 . TRBV11-2 .
CASSLEGDSPLHF TGTGCCAGCAGCTTAGAGGGGGATTCACCCCTCCACTTT TRBJ1-6 . TRBV7-9 .
CASSMIGNRAFF TGTGCCAGTAGTATGATAGGGAACCGAGCTTTCTTT TRBJ1-1 . TRBV19 .